The source of this T cell receptor (beta chain) is a study of T cells expressing NK-cell markers. In generating TCR beta cDNA, 5'RACE template switching with UMIs was used. One entry per CDR3 protein, without DNA, is what TCRdb gives after re-calling the 5' RACE reads. The sample table sets out 250,000 to 300,000 distinct CDR3 sequences. On this clonotype itself: Antigen specificity is unknown.

Broader study findings: Leadership of the CD3+CD56-NKG2C+ fraction also belonged to these clonotypes in a few donors. Each of roughly 6 donors carried dominant NKG2C+ clonotypes accounting for about 1.0-7.5% of CD8+ T cells.

The CDR3 spans 12 residues. The germline gives CDR1 MNHEY, CDR2 SVGEGT. The chain combines TRBV6-2 or TRBV6-3 with TRBJ2-2. The sequenced sample was blood T cells: a sorted CD56 or NKG2C T cell subset, CD4+ or CD8+ T cells, or bulk PBMC T cells (not recorded which). This TCR came from a woman aged 18-69 years in good health. The CDR3: CASSYTAGELFF.